A selection of T cell receptor beta chains follows, all from one sample in a study of blood T cell repertoires in COVID-19. Libraries were prepared by immunoSEQ multiplex PCR; TCRdb keeps only in-frame clonotypes and omits some of them. This table holds some 70,000 clones, more than 85% found once. Material for sequencing was peripheral blood. The receptor set was obtained from a human donor with active COVID-19. The donor label of this sample is uncertain. The CDR3 runs from the conserved cysteine through the conserved F or W. Each record gives: CDR3 DNA, CDR3 protein, clone size, D gene, V gene, J gene. D genes are given only for firm matches. The listing skips clone size in some rows; elsewhere it reads once, few, many or a size class.

TGTGCCAGCAGCTTGAGACTAGCGGGAGGGATGATAAACATTCAGTACTTC,CASSLRLAGGMINIQYF,.,TRBD2,TRBV5-4,TRBJ2-4
TGTGCCAGCAGTTATCAGACAGGGCGACTCCACTTT,CASSYQTGRLHF,.,TRBD1,TRBV6-2/TRBV6-3,TRBJ1-6
TGTGCCAGCGGGCTGACTAGCGGAGGTGTCTACGAGCAGTACTTC,CASGLTSGGVYEQYF,.,TRBD2,TRBV6-5,TRBJ2-7
TGTGCCAGCAGTTCGCCAGGACTGTCCTACGAGCAGTACTTC,CASSSPGLSYEQYF,.,.,TRBV28,TRBJ2-7
TGTGCCAGCAGCTTCCCGACAGGGACGGGACACTACGAGCAGTACTTC,CASSFPTGTGHYEQYF,few,TRBD1,TRBV11-3,TRBJ2-7
TGTGCCAGTAGATCGACAGGGGGAAAATCACCCCTCCACTTT,CASRSTGGKSPLHF,.,TRBD1,TRBV19,TRBJ1-6
TGTGCCAGCAGCCCACAGGGGGAAGCTTTCTTT,CASSPQGEAFF,once,TRBD1,TRBV16,TRBJ1-1
TGTGCCAGCAGCTACGGGAAGGGGGCTTATGGCTACACCTTC,CASSYGKGAYGYTF,.,TRBD1,TRBV13,TRBJ1-2
TGCAGTGCTAGTGAACAGTTTGACGCTGAAGCTTTCTTT,CSASEQFDAEAFF,.,.,TRBV20-1,TRBJ1-1
TGTGCCAGCAGCCCCGGGGAGCGGGGGTACACAGATACGCAGTATTTT,CASSPGERGYTDTQYF,.,TRBD2,TRBV5-4,TRBJ2-3
TGTGCCAGTAGTATTCGACAGGGGAAGGAGGAGACCCAGTACTTC,CASSIRQGKEETQYF,.,TRBD1,TRBV19,TRBJ2-5
TGTGCCAGCAGCCCTCCCGGGACTAGCGTGATCAATGAGCAGTTCTTC,CASSPPGTSVINEQFF,once,TRBD2,TRBV9,TRBJ2-1
TGTGCCAGCGGGACTAGCGGAGGGAACCAAGAGACCCAGTACTTC,CASGTSGGNQETQYF,.,TRBD2,TRBV6-5,TRBJ2-5
TGTGCCAGCAGCTTAGCTACTAGCGGGAGGATAGAGACCCAGTACTTC,CASSLATSGRIETQYF,.,TRBD2,TRBV7-2,TRBJ2-5
TGTGCCAGCAGCGTAGCGGGAGTCACAGATACGCAGTATTTT,CASSVAGVTDTQYF,.,.,TRBV9,TRBJ2-3
TGTGCCAGCAGCTTAGGGGTGACTAGCGGCCGACTGGGAGAGACCCAGTACTTC,CASSLGVTSGRLGETQYF,.,TRBD2,TRBV7-2,TRBJ2-5